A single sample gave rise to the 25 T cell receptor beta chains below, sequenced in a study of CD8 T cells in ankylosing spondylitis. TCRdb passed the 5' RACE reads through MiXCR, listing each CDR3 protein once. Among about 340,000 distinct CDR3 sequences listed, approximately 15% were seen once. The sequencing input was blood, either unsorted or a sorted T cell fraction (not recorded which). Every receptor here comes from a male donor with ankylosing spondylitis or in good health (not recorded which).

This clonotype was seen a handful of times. CDR3: CASSLTDRSYGYTF. In DNA form, the CDR3 reads TGCGCCAGCAGCTTGACTGACAGGTCCTATGGCTACACCTTC. The V gene is TRBV5-1, the J gene TRBJ1-2; D perhaps matches TRBD1 (6 bases). CDR3 length: 14 residues. Trimming removed 1 base at V and 4 bases at J, with 11 bases between. Germline CDR1 reads SGHRS; CDR2 reads YFSETQ.

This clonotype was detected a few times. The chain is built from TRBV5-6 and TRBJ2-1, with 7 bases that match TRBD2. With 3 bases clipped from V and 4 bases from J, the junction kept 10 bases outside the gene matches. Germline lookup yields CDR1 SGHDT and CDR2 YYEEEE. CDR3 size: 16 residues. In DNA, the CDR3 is TGTGCCAGCAGCTACCCTAGCGGAGGGTGGTACAATGAGCAGTTCTTC. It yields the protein CASSYPSGGWYNEQFF.

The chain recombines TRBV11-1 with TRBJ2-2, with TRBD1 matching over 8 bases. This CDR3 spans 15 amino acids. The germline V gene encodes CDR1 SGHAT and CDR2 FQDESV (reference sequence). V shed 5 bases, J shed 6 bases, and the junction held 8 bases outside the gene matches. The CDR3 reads CASSPDRVVAGELFF. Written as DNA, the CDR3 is TGTGCCAGCAGCCCGGACAGGGTGGTGGCCGGGGAGCTGTTTTTT.

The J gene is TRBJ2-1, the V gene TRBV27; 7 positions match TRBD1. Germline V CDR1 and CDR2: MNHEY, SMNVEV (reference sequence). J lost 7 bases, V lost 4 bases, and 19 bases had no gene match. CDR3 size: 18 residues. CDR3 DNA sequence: TGTGCCAGCAGTTCCTCCAGGAACCCGGGACAGACGTTGAATGAGCAGTTCTTC. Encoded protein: CASSSSRNPGQTLNEQFF.

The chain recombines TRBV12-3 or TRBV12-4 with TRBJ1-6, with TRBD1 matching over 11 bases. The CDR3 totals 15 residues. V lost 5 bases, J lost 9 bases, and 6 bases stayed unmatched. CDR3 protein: CASSLGQGVISPLHF. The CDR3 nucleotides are TGTGCCAGCAGTCTGGGACAGGGGGTTATTTCACCCCTCCACTTT.

The CDR3 loop reads CASSLVRSQETQYF. The CDR3 bases are TGTGCCAGCAGCCTTGTAAGGAGCCAAGAGACCCAGTACTTC. V is TRBV11-3 and J is TRBJ2-5, with no clear D. Germline V gene data show CDR1 as SGHNT and CDR2 as YENEEA. V was trimmed by 5 bases and J by 1 base, leaving 11 bases between them. The CDR3 contains 14 residues.

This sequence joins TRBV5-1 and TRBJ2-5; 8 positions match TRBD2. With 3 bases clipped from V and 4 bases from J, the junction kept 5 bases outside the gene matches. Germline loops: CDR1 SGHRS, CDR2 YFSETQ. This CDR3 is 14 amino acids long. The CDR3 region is CASSSSSGRETQYF. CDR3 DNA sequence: TGCGCCAGCAGCTCCTCCAGCGGGAGAGAGACCCAGTACTTC.

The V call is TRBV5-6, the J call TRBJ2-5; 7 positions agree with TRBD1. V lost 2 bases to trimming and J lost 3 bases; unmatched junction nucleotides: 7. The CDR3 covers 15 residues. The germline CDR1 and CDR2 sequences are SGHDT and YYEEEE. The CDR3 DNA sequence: TGTGCCAGCAGCTTAACAGGGGCCAGGGAAGAGACCCAGTACTTC. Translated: CASSLTGAREETQYF.

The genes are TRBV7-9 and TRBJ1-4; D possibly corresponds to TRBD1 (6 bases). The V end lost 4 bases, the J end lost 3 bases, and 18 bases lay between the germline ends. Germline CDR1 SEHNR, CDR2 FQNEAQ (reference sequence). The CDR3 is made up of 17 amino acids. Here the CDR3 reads CASSSLESGQANEKLFF. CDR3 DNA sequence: TGTGCCAGCAGCTCCTTGGAGTCGGGACAAGCTAATGAAAAACTGTTTTTT.

The CDR3 protein is CASSLEQSTDTQYF. CDR3 coding DNA: TGCGCCAGCAGCTTGGAACAGAGCACAGATACGCAGTATTTT. The gene calls are TRBV5-1 and TRBJ2-3; D not resolved. Per the germline V gene, CDR1 is SGHRS and CDR2 is YFSETQ. Trimming took 0 bases from V and 0 from J, leaving 5 bases between them. The CDR3 has 14 amino acids.

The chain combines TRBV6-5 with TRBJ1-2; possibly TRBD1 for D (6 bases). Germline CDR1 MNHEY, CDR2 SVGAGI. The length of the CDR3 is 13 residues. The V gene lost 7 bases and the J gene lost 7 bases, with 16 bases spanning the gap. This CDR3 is CASILQGSAGYTF. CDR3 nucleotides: TGTGCCAGCATACTACAGGGATCTGCTGGCTACACCTTC.

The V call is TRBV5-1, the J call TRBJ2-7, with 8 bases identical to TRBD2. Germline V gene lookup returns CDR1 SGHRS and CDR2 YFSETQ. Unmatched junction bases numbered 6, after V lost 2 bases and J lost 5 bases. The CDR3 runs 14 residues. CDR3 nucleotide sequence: TGCGCCAGCAGCTTCCTAAGCGGGGGAAACGAGCAGTACTTC. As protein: CASSFLSGGNEQYF.

DNA for the CDR3: TGTGCCAGCAGTGAATCAGGGTCCCACAATGATGGCTACACCTTC. Translated, it gives CASSESGSHNDGYTF. This chain connects TRBV6-1 to TRBJ1-2, with a possible D match to TRBD1 (5 bases). Germline V gives CDR1 MNHNS, CDR2 SASEGT. V was shortened by 2 bases and J by 6 bases, with 16 bases between the two germline ends. There are 15 residues in the CDR3.

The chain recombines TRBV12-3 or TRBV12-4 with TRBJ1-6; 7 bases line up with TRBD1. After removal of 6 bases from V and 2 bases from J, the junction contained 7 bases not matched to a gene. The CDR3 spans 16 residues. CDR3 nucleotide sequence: TGTGCCAGCAGAGGGGAGACAGGGACCTATAATTCACCCCTCCACTTT. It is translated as CASRGETGTYNSPLHF.

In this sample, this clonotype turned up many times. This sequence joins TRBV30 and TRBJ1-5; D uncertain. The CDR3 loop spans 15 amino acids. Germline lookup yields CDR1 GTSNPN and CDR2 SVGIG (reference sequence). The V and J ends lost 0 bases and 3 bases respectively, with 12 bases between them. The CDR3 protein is CAWSVRAGNNQPQHF. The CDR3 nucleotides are TGTGCCTGGAGTGTAAGGGCAGGAAACAATCAGCCCCAGCATTTT.

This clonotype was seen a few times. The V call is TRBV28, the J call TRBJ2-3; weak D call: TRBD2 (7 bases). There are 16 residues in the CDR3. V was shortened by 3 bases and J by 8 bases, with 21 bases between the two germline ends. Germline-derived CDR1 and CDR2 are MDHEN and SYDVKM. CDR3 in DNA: TGTGCCAGCAGTTTGACGAAGGGGGAGGGCCGGAGTACGCAGTATTTT. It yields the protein CASSLTKGEGRSTQYF.

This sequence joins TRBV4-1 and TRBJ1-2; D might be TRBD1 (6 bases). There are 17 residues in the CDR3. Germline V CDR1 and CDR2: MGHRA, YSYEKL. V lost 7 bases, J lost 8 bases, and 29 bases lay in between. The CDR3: CASKPSHLMQGPGGYTF. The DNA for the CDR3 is TGCGCCAGCAAGCCAAGTCATTTAATGCAGGGGCCTGGGGGCTACACCTTC.

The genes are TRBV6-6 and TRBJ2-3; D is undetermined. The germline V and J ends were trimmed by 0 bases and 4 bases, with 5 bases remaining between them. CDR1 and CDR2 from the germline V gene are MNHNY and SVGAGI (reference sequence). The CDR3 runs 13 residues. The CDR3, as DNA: TGTGCCAGCAGTTACTCGAGCGCAGATACGCAGTATTTT. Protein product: CASSYSSADTQYF.

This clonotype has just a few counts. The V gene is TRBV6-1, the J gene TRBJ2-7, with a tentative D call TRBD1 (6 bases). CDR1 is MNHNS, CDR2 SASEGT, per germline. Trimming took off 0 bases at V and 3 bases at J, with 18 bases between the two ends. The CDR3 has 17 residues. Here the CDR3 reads CASSEAQGPGLDYEQYF. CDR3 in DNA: TGTGCCAGCAGTGAAGCTCAGGGGCCGGGTCTCGACTACGAGCAGTACTTC.

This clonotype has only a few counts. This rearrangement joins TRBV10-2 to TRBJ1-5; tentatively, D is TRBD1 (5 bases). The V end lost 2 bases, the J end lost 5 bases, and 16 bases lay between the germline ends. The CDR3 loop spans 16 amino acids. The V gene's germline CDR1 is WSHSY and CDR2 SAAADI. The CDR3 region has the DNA TGCGCCAGCAGTGAGGACCCATGGGGCCTGGATCAGCCCCAGCATTTT. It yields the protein CASSEDPWGLDQPQHF.

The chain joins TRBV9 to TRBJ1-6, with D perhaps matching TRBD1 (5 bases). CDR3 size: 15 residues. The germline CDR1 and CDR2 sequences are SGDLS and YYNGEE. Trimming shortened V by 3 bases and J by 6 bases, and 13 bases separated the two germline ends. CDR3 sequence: CASSGLGGGNSPLHF. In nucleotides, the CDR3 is TGTGCCAGCAGCGGACTCGGGGGAGGTAATTCACCCCTCCACTTT.

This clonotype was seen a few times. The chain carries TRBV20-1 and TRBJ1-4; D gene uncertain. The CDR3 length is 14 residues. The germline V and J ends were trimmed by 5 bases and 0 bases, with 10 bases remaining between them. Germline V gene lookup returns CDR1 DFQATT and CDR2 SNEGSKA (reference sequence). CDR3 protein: CSAALDATNEKLFF. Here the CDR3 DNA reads TGCAGTGCTGCCTTGGATGCAACTAATGAAAAACTGTTTTTT.

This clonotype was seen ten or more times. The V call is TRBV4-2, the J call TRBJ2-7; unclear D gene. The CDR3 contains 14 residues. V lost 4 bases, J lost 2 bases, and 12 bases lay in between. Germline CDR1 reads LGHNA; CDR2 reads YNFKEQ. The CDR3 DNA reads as TGTGCCAGCAGCCTCTCAGGATCACCCTACGAGCAGTACTTC. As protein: CASSLSGSPYEQYF.

DNA for the CDR3: TGCGCCAGCAGCCCGGCGGGAGGAGCCATGAACACTGAAGCTTTCTTT. It yields the protein CASSPAGGAMNTEAFF. This chain joins TRBV5-1 and TRBJ1-1; no firm D call. With 4 bases removed from V and 0 bases from J, the gap between germline ends came to 16 bases. The CDR3 consists of 16 residues. The V gene's germline CDR1 is SGHRS and CDR2 YFSETQ.

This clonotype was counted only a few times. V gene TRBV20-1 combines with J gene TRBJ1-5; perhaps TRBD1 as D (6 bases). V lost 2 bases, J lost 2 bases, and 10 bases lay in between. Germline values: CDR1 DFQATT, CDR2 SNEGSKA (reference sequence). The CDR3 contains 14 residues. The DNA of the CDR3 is TGCAGTGCTAGATCCGGGGGCGGCAATCAGCCCCAGCATTTT. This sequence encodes CSARSGGGNQPQHF.